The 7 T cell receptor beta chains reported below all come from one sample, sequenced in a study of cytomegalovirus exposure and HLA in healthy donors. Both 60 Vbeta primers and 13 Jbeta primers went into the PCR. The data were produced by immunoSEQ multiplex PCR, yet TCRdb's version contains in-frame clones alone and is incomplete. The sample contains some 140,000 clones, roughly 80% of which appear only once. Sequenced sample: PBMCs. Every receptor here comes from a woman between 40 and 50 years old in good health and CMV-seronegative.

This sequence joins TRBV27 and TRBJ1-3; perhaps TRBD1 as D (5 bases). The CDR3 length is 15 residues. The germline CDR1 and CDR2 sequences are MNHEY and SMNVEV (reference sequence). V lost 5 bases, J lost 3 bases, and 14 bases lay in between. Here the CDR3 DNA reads TGTGCCAGCAGTCCCCGATTCGACAGTGGAAACACCATATATTTT. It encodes CASSPRFDSGNTIYF.

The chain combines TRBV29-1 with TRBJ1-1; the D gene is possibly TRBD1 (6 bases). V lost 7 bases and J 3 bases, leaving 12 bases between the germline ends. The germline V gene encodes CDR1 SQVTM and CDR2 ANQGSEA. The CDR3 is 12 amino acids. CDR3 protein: CSGRPGDTEAFF. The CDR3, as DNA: TGCAGCGGCCGTCCAGGGGACACTGAAGCTTTCTTT.

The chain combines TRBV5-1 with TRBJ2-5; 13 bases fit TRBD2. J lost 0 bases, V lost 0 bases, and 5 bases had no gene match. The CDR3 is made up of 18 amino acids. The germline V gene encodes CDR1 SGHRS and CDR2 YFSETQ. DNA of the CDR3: TGCGCCAGCAGCTTGGGACTAGCGGGAGGACCGTACCAAGAGACCCAGTACTTC. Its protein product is CASSLGLAGGPYQETQYF.

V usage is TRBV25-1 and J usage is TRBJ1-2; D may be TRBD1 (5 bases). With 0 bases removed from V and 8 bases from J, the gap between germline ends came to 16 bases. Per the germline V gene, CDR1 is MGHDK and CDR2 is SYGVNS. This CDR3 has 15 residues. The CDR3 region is CASSEYGGAGQGYTF. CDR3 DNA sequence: TGTGCCAGCAGTGAATATGGTGGAGCAGGGCAAGGCTACACCTTC.

The CDR3 coding sequence is TGTGCCAGCAGTGTTGAGCGAGAGACGGAGCAGTTCTTC. Its protein is CASSVERETEQFF. The chain couples TRBV2 to TRBJ2-1; D is undetermined. The V gene's germline CDR1 is SNHLY and CDR2 FYNNEI. Trimming took 4 bases from V and 10 from J, leaving 14 bases between them. The CDR3 consists of 13 residues.

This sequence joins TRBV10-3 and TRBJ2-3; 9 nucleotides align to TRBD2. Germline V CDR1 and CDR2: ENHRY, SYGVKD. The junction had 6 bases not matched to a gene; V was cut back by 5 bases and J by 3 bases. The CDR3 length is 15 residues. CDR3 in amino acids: CAISSPSGTTDTQYF. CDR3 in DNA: TGTGCCATCAGTAGTCCTAGCGGGACGACAGATACGCAGTATTTT.

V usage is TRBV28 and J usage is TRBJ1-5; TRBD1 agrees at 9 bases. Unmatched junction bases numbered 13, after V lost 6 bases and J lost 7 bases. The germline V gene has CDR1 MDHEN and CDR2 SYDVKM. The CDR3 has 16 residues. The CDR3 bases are TGTGCCAGCAGCAGAGGGGGACAGGGACGCTCCCAGCCCCAGCATTTT. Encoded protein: CASSRGGQGRSQPQHF.